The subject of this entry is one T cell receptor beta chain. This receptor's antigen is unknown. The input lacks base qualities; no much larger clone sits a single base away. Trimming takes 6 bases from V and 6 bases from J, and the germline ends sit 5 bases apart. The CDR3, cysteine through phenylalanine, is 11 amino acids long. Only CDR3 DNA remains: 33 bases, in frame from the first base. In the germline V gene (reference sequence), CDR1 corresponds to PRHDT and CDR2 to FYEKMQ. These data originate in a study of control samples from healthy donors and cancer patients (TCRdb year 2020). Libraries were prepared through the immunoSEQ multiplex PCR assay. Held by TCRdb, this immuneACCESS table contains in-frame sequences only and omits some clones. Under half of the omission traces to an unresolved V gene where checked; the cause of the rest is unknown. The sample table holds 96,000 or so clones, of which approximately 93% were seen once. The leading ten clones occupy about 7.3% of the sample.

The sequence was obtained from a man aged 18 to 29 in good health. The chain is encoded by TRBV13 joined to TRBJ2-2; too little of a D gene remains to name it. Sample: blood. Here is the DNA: TGTGCCAGCAGTTCCCCCGGGGAGCTGTTTTTT. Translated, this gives CASSSPGELFF.